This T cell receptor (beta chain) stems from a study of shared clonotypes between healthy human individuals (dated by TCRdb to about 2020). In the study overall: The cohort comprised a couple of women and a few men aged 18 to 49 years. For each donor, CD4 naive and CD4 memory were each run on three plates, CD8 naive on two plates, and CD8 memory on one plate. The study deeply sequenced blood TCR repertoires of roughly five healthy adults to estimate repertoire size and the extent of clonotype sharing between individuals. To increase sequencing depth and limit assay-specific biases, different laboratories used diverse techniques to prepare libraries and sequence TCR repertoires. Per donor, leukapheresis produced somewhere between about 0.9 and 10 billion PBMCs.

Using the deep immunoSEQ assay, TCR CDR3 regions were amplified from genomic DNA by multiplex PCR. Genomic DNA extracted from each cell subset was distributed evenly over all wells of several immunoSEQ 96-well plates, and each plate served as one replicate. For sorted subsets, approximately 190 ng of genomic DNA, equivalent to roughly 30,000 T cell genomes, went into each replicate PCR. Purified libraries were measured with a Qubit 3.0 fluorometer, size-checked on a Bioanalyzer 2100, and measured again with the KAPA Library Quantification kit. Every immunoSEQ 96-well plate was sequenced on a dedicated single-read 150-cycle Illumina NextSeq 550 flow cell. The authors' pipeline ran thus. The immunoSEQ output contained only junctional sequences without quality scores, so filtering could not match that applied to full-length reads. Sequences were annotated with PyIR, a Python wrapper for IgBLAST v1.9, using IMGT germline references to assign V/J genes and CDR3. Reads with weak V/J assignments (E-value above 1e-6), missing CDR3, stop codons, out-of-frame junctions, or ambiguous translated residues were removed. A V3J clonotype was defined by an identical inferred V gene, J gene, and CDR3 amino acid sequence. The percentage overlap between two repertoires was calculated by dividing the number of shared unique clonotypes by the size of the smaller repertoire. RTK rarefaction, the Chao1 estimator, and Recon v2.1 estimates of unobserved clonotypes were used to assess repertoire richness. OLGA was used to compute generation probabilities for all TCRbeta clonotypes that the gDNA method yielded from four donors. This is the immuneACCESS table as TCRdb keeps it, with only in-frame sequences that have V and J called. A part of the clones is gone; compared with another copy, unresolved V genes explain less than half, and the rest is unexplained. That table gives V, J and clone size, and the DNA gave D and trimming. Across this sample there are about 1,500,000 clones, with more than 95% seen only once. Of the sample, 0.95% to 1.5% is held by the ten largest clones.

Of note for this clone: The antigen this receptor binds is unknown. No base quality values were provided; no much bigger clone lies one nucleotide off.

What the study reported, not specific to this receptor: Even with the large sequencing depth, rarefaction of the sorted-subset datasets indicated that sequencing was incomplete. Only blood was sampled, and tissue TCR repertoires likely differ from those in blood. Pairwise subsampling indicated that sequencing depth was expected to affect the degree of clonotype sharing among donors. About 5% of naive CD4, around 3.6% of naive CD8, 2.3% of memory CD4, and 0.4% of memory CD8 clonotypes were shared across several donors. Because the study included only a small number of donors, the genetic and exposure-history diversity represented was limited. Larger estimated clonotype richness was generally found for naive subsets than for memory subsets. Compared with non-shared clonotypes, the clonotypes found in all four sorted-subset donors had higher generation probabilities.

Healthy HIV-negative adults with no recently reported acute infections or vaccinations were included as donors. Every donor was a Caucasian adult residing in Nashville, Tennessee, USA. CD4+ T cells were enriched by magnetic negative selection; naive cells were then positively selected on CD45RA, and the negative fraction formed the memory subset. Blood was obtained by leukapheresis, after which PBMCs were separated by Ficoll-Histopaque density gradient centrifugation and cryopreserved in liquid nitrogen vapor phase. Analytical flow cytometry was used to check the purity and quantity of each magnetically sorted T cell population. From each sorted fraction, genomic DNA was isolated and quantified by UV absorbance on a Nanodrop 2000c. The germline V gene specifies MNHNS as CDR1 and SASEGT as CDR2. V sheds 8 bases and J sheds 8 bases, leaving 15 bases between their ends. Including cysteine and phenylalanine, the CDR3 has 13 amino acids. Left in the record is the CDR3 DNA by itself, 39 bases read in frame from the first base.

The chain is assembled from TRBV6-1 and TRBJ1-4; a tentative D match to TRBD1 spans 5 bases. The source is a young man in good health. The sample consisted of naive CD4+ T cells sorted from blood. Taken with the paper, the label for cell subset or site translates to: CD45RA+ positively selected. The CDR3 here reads CASPGQAREKLFF. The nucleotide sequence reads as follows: TGTGCCAGCCCGGGGCAGGCCAGAGAAAAACTGTTTTTT.